The 9 T cell receptor beta chains below were found in one sample sequenced in a study of T cells in Graves' hyperthyroidism and ophthalmopathy. The source material, RNA transcripts, was used to amplify TCR beta CDR3 regions. The HTBI primer set served for first-round RT-PCR of the TCR CDR3. MiXCR, run by TCRdb on the multiplex PCR reads, gives a single entry per CDR3 protein. The top ten clones hold about 60% of a sample with around 300,000 distinct CDR3 sequences, 20% to 25% of them seen once. The sequenced sample consisted of blood. These receptors all stem from a man aged 25 to 45 with Graves' ophthalmopathy.

The CDR3 nucleotides are TGTGCCAGCACCGACAGCCGTTTTACTGAAAAACTGTTTTTT. Residues: CASTDSRFTEKLFF. This rearrangement joins TRBV2 to TRBJ1-4, with a tentative D call TRBD1 (5 bases). Germline loops: CDR1 SNHLY, CDR2 FYNNEI. CDR3 length: 14 residues. The germline V and J ends were trimmed by 7 bases and 7 bases, with 16 bases remaining between them. Supplemented by reference TRBV2 and TRBJ1-4, the full variable domain reads EPEVTQTPSHQVTQMGQEVILRCVPISNHLYFYWYRQILGQKVEFLVSFYNNEISEKSEIFDDQFSVERPDGSNFTLKIRSTKLEDSAMYFCASTDSRFTEKLFFGSGTQLSVL.

This clonotype was picked up many times. The J gene is TRBJ2-1, the V gene TRBV6-1; TRBD2 agrees at 9 bases. J lost 6 bases, V lost 3 bases, and 12 bases had no gene match. The germline CDR1 and CDR2 sequences are MNHNS and SASEGT. The CDR3 covers 17 residues. CDR3 coding DNA: TGTGCCAGCAGTGACCGAGCCGGGACTAGCCGATTCAATGAGCAGTTCTTC. As protein: CASSDRAGTSRFNEQFF.

This clonotype appeared many times. J is TRBJ2-5 and V is TRBV3-1, with D perhaps matching TRBD1 (5 bases). Trimming took off 1 base at V and 1 base at J, with 7 bases between the two ends. This CDR3 spans 14 amino acids. Germline V gene lookup returns CDR1 LGHDT and CDR2 YNNKEL (reference sequence). As DNA, the CDR3 is TGTGCCAGCAGCCAAGGGACATTCCAAGAGACCCAGTACTTC. This translates into CASSQGTFQETQYF.

This clonotype has ten or more counts. This chain connects TRBV12-3 or TRBV12-4 to TRBJ1-2; TRBD1 matches at 7 bases. This CDR3 is 14 amino acids long. With V trimmed by 7 bases and J by 5 bases, 10 bases remained unmatched. This CDR3 reads CASTAGTEKYGYTF. Here the CDR3 DNA reads TGTGCCAGCACCGCTGGGACAGAAAAGTATGGCTACACCTTC.

The CDR3 here is CASSEQGVLYEQYF. In DNA form, the CDR3 reads TGTGCCAGCAGTGAACAGGGAGTTTTGTACGAGCAGTACTTC. This chain connects TRBV2 to TRBJ2-7; D could derive from TRBD1 or TRBD2 (5 bases each). The germline CDR1 and CDR2 sequences are SNHLY and FYNNEI. V lost 2 bases and J lost 4, with 12 bases in between. This CDR3 has 14 amino acids.

In this sample, this clonotype turned up a few times. A junction end diverges from the germline sequence, so it may reflect a read error. Written as DNA, the CDR3 is TGTGCCAGCACCAACAAGGGGCTCAACACTCAGTACTTC. Protein sequence: CASTNKGLNTQYF. V usage is TRBV2 and J usage is TRBJ2-4, with a weak D call TRBD1 (5 bases). The CDR3 sequence is 13 residues long. CDR1 and CDR2 from the germline V gene are SNHLY and FYNNEI.

The chain couples TRBV20-1 to TRBJ1-1, with no clear D. The V gene lost 4 bases and the J gene lost 4 bases, with 7 bases spanning the gap. CDR1 and CDR2 (germline): DFQATT, SNEGSKA (reference sequence). This CDR3 region has 11 residues. The CDR3 bases are TGCAGTGCTACGGTCCCCACTGAAGCTTTCTTT. Translating gives CSATVPTEAFF.

This clonotype showed up many times. This sequence joins TRBV12-3 or TRBV12-4 and TRBJ2-1; 7 bases map to TRBD2. CDR3 length: 15 residues. V lost 7 bases to trimming and J lost 1 base; unmatched junction nucleotides: 7. The DNA of the CDR3 is TGTGCCAGCACCATGGGAGGGCCTTCCTACAATGAGCAGTTCTTC. This gives the protein CASTMGGPSYNEQFF.

Many counts were recorded for this clonotype. The genes are TRBV27 and TRBJ2-3, with 9 bases that match TRBD2. This CDR3 spans 16 amino acids. V lost 3 bases, J lost 2 bases, and 6 bases stayed unmatched. Germline-derived CDR1 and CDR2 are MNHEY and SMNVEV (reference sequence). The CDR3 reads CASSLRREGITDTQYF. CDR3 DNA: TGTGCCAGCAGTTTGCGGCGGGAGGGAATCACAGATACGCAGTATTTT.